Given below is one T cell receptor beta chain in context. Its antigen is unknown. Libraries were prepared by immunoSEQ multiplex PCR; TCRdb keeps only in-frame clonotypes and omits some of them. The data contain around 140,000 clones, nearly 90% of them singletons. The CDR3 totals 13 residues. V lost 2 bases to trimming and J lost 5 bases, with 9 bases between them. CDR1 and CDR2 from the germline V gene are MNHEY and SVGEGT. These data come from a study of T cell responses to AZD1222 COVID-19 vaccine. For the study at large: Second-dose intervals near 4 or 12 weeks were combined. Study-wide results and caveats: Rises in breadth and depth of Spike-specific TCRs came after two AZD1222 doses.

This clonotype was sampled from an adult in good health. The rearrangement joins TRBV6-2 or TRBV6-3 to TRBJ2-5; no reliable D call. Sequencing used peripheral blood, obtained on day 0 of AZD1222 vaccination. The CDR3 DNA sequence: TGTGCCAGCAGTTACGCGTCATGGGAGACCCAGTACTTC. Its translation is CASSYASWETQYF.